The 5 T cell receptor beta chains listed next were all sequenced from one sample in a study of shared clonotypes between healthy human individuals (dated by TCRdb to about 2020). The library was produced with the immunoSEQ multiplex PCR assay. TCRdb provides this immuneACCESS table in a form limited to in-frame rearrangements. Some clones are lacking; in checked studies, under half of them reflect an unresolved V gene, and why the rest are absent is not known. The sample table lists 950,000 to 1,100,000 clones, 65% to 80% of them with a count of one. The ten largest account for 1.2% to 1.5% of the sample. The sample consisted of memory CD4+ T cells sorted from blood. The cell subset or site label of this sample denotes: CD45RA-negative fraction. These receptors were collected from a man between 18 and 35 years old in good health.

J is TRBJ2-7 and V is TRBV7-6; D is unclear. The CDR3 extends over 13 amino acids. In germline, CDR1 is SGHVS, CDR2 FNYEAQ. Trimming removed 1 base from V and 6 bases from J, with 10 bases in between. In nucleotides, the CDR3 is TGTGCCAGCAGCTTAGTCCGGGTCGGCGAGCAGTACTTC. As protein: CASSLVRVGEQYF. The full variable domain, rest sourced from reference TRBV7-6 and TRBJ2-7, is GAGVSQSPRYKVTKRGQDVALRCDPISGHVSLYWYRQALGQGPEFLTYFNYEAQQDKSGLPNDRFSAERPEGSISTLTIQRTEQRDSAMYRCASSLVRVGEQYFGPGTRLTVT.

The chain has TRBV14 and TRBJ2-1; 10 bases are shared with TRBD2. Germline CDR1 reads SGHDN; CDR2 reads FVKESK. The CDR3 totals 16 residues. Trimming removed 4 bases from V and 5 bases from J; junction bases left unmatched: 8. The CDR3 nucleotides are TGTGCCAGCAGCCCCTTAGCGGGAGGAGGAAACAATGAGCAGTTCTTC. Its protein is CASSPLAGGGNNEQFF.

The genes are TRBV30 and TRBJ2-7; 10 nucleotides line up with TRBD1. V lost 1 base to trimming and J lost 6 bases; unmatched junction nucleotides: 9. The CDR3 sequence is 15 residues long. Per the germline V gene, CDR1 is GTSNPN and CDR2 is SVGIG (reference sequence). CDR3 nucleotides: TGTGCCTGGAGTGGAACCGGGACAGGGGAAACCGAGCAGTACTTC. Translating it yields CAWSGTGTGETEQYF.

The gene calls are TRBV5-4 and TRBJ2-3; 8 bases line up with TRBD1. There are 14 residues in the CDR3. V was clipped by 4 bases and J by 4 bases; unmatched bases: 5. Germline loops: CDR1 SGHNT, CDR2 YYREEE (reference sequence). This CDR3 reads CASSDGQGPDTQYF. CDR3 sequence (DNA): TGTGCCAGCAGCGACGGACAGGGTCCAGATACGCAGTATTTT.

The V call is TRBV10-1, the J call TRBJ1-1; possible D gene TRBD1, 5 bases. Trimming removed 2 bases from V and 2 bases from J, with 18 bases in between. This CDR3 comprises 17 residues. In germline, CDR1 is WNHNN, CDR2 SYGVQD (reference sequence). CDR3 region: CASSEPQERDLNTEAFF. CDR3 nucleotide sequence: TGCGCCAGCAGTGAGCCCCAGGAGAGGGACCTCAACACTGAAGCTTTCTTT.